These 24 T cell receptor beta chains came from one sample sequenced in a study of OX40 agonist ivuxolimab in advanced cancers. The table came from immunoSEQ multiplex PCR; TCRdb's copy has only in-frame clones and leaves some out. The repertoire has 25,000 to 30,000 clones, over 75% of them found once; the top ten carry 25% to 30%. Sequencing used CD4+ or CD8+ T cells sorted from blood, obtained in a trial of the OX40 agonist ivuxolimab. All receptors derive from an adult with an advanced solid tumor such as melanoma, head and neck, liver or kidney cancer.

This chain joins TRBV13 and TRBJ1-1; 7 bases are a match to TRBD1. With V trimmed by 4 bases and J by 6 bases, 8 bases remained unmatched. From germline, CDR1 is PRHDT and CDR2 FYEKMQ (reference sequence). There are 14 residues in the CDR3. CDR3 bases: TGTGCCAGCAGCTACACCCTACAGGGGCCTGAAGCTTTCTTT. It yields the protein CASSYTLQGPEAFF. Together with reference TRBV13 and TRBJ1-1, the CDR3 gives the full variable domain: AAGVIQSPRHLIKEKRETATLKCYPIPRHDTVYWYQQGPGQDPQFLISFYEKMQSDKGSIPDRFSAQQFSDYHSELNMSSLELGDSALYFCASSYTLQGPEAFFGQGTRLTVV.

This chain uses TRBV6-1 with TRBJ2-7; D possibly corresponds to TRBD1 (5 bases). This CDR3 contains 16 residues. From germline, CDR1 is MNHNS and CDR2 SASEGT. Between the trimmed V and J ends, which lost 0 bases and 2 bases, there was a span of 14 bases. The CDR3 coding sequence is TGTGCCAGCAGTGAAGCGGGCAGGGTTGAAACCTACGAGCAGTACTTC. It encodes CASSEAGRVETYEQYF.

The CDR3 bases are TGTGCCAGCAGTCGGACAGTGTCTAGCACAGATACGCAGTATTTT. It encodes CASSRTVSSTDTQYF. This chain uses TRBV28 with TRBJ2-3; D is perhaps TRBD1 (6 bases). Germline V gene sequence: CDR1 MDHEN, CDR2 SYDVKM. The germline V and J ends were trimmed by 5 bases and 0 bases, with 12 bases remaining between them. The CDR3 length is 15 residues.

The chain employs TRBV5-1 and TRBJ2-7; tentatively, D is TRBD1 or TRBD2 (5 bases each). The CDR3 runs to 16 residues. V dropped 0 bases and J dropped 3 bases, with 16 bases sitting between them. From germline, CDR1 is SGHRS and CDR2 YFSETQ. This CDR3 reads CASSLDLAGRYYEQYF. The CDR3 region has the DNA TGCGCCAGCAGCTTGGACTTGGCAGGGAGATACTACGAGCAGTACTTC.

This clone was seen once. The rearrangement joins TRBV29-1 to TRBJ2-2; 8 bases align to TRBD2. Trimming cost V 6 bases and J 0 bases; bases outside gene matches: 12. The CDR3 loop spans 17 amino acids. Germline V CDR1 and CDR2: SQVTM, ANQGSEA. CDR3 sequence (DNA): TGCAGCGTCCTCTGGGCGGGAGGTCGAACGAACACCGGGGAGCTGTTTTTT. Protein: CSVLWAGGRTNTGELFF.

The chain employs TRBV6-5 and TRBJ2-7; 7 nucleotides agree with TRBD1. The CDR3 spans 14 residues. The germline V gene encodes CDR1 MNHEY and CDR2 SVGAGI. V shed 4 bases, J shed 3 bases, and the junction held 6 bases outside the gene matches. The CDR3 loop reads CASSWQTGNYEQYF. The CDR3 nucleotides are TGTGCCAGCAGTTGGCAGACAGGGAACTACGAGCAGTACTTC.

Only one count was recorded for this clone. The V and J genes are TRBV10-3 and TRBJ2-2; D might be TRBD1 or TRBD2, each matching 7 bases. Germline loops: CDR1 ENHRY, CDR2 SYGVKD. This CDR3 is 18 amino acids long. With 10 bases removed from V and 1 base from J, the gap between germline ends came to 25 bases. CDR3 sequence: CATARLQGGIKNTGELFF. CDR3 nucleotides: TGTGCCACCGCGAGGTTGCAGGGGGGGATCAAGAACACCGGGGAGCTGTTTTTT.

The chain couples TRBV19 to TRBJ2-1, with a weak D call TRBD2 (5 bases). CDR1 is LNHDA, CDR2 SQIVND, per germline (reference sequence). Trimming pared 4 bases from V and 3 bases from J, leaving 10 bases between. The CDR3 is 14 residues long. DNA of the CDR3: TGTGCCAGTAGTACCCTACGGGACTACAATGAGCAGTTCTTC. Translated, it gives CASSTLRDYNEQFF.

The CDR3 region has the DNA TGTGCCATCAGTGATTTGGGCGTAGATAGCAATCAGCCCCAGCATTTT. Translation: CAISDLGVDSNQPQHF. The V call is TRBV10-3, the J call TRBJ1-5; D is uncertain. The germline V gene has CDR1 ENHRY and CDR2 SYGVKD. This CDR3 spans 16 amino acids. V was shortened by 3 bases and J by 0 bases, with 12 bases between the two germline ends.

Judged by abundance, this clone is medium-sized. The chain couples TRBV5-5 to TRBJ2-7; 7 nucleotides align to TRBD2. CDR1 and CDR2 from the germline V gene are SGHKS and YYEKEE (reference sequence). This CDR3 comprises 14 residues. J was trimmed by 5 bases and V by 2 bases; bases with no gene match: 7. The CDR3, as DNA: TGTGCCAGCAGCTTAGCGGGACCCAGCCACGAGCAGTACTTC. Translation gives CASSLAGPSHEQYF.

The V gene is TRBV7-9, the J gene TRBJ2-7, with D perhaps given as TRBD1 or TRBD2 (6 bases each). The CDR3 spans 14 residues. Germline-derived CDR1 and CDR2 are SEHNR and FQNEAQ (reference sequence). The V end was cut by 2 bases, the J end by 3 bases, with 11 bases between. CDR3 coding DNA: TGTGCCAGCAGCTTAAACAGGGAGGTCTACGAGCAGTACTTC. Translation gives CASSLNREVYEQYF.

J is TRBJ2-7 and V is TRBV9; 12 nucleotides line up with TRBD2. Germline loops: CDR1 SGDLS, CDR2 YYNGEE. V dropped 0 bases and J dropped 3; count of bases not matched to a gene: 1. The CDR3 length is 15 residues. In DNA form, the CDR3 reads TGTGCCAGCAGCGTAGGGACTAGCGGGGTCTACGAGCAGTACTTC. This sequence encodes CASSVGTSGVYEQYF.

V gene TRBV5-1 combines with J gene TRBJ1-2; 7 bases are shared with TRBD1. The junction had 7 bases not matched to a gene; V was cut back by 5 bases and J by 0 bases. Germline lookup yields CDR1 SGHRS and CDR2 YFSETQ. This CDR3 is 15 amino acids long. CDR3 nucleotides: TGCGCCAGCAGGCAAATTACAGGGGCTAACTATGGCTACACCTTC. This translates into CASRQITGANYGYTF.

V gene TRBV30 combines with J gene TRBJ2-5; D is unresolved. CDR1 is GTSNPN, CDR2 SVGIG, per germline (reference sequence). This CDR3 has 14 residues. Trimming took off 2 bases at V and 0 bases at J, with 10 bases between the two ends. The CDR3 loop is CAWSPGRNQETQYF. The CDR3 coding sequence is TGTGCCTGGAGTCCTGGCAGAAACCAAGAGACCCAGTACTTC.

The chain couples TRBV2 to TRBJ2-3; TRBD2 aligns across 9 bases. The CDR3 extends over 17 amino acids. In germline, CDR1 is SNHLY, CDR2 FYNNEI. Trimming removed 1 base from V and 6 bases from J; junction bases left unmatched: 11. CDR3 protein: CASSEEASGKTSDTQYF. The CDR3 coding sequence is TGTGCCAGCAGTGAAGAGGCTAGCGGGAAGACCAGTGATACGCAGTATTTT.

The rearrangement uses TRBV9 and TRBJ1-2; D not certain. The CDR3 has 15 residues. The germline V gene encodes CDR1 SGDLS and CDR2 YYNGEE. V was clipped by 0 bases and J by 4 bases, with 13 bases between them. CDR3 DNA sequence: TGTGCCAGCAGCGTAGGAGGCGTATCTGTCTATGGCTACACCTTC. The encoded protein is CASSVGGVSVYGYTF.

The chain couples TRBV30 to TRBJ2-7; D possibly corresponds to TRBD2 (5 bases). V was clipped by 2 bases and J by 3 bases, with 11 bases between them. Germline lookup yields CDR1 GTSNPN and CDR2 SVGIG (reference sequence). The CDR3 sequence is 13 residues long. The CDR3 coding sequence is TGTGCCTGGAGTTTCGGGGTGAGCTACGAGCAGTACTTC. Translation: CAWSFGVSYEQYF.

The V call is TRBV6-5, the J call TRBJ2-7; D is perhaps TRBD2 (5 bases). Germline-derived CDR1 and CDR2 are MNHEY and SVGAGI. V dropped 5 bases and J dropped 0 bases, with 14 bases sitting between them. There are 15 residues in the CDR3. The CDR3 bases are TGTGCCAGCAGTAATTCCCTAACTAGCTCCTACGAGCAGTACTTC. It yields the protein CASSNSLTSSYEQYF.

The chain employs TRBV4-1 and TRBJ1-4; TRBD1 matches 7 bases. The CDR3 spans 20 residues. Per the germline V gene, CDR1 is MGHRA and CDR2 is YSYEKL. Trimming took 1 base from V and 4 from J; bases not matched to a gene: 18. The CDR3 loop reads CASSQGRTRGTASYNEKLFF. The CDR3 nucleotides read TGCGCCAGCAGCCAAGGAAGGACTAGGGGGACAGCAAGCTATAATGAAAAACTGTTTTTT.

The chain uses TRBV27 and TRBJ2-7; D is perhaps TRBD1 (6 bases). The V and J ends lost 3 bases and 4 bases respectively, with 13 bases between them. Germline V gene sequence: CDR1 MNHEY, CDR2 SMNVEV (reference sequence). This CDR3 has 14 residues. The DNA for the CDR3 is TGTGCCAGCAGTTTTTCAGGACAGCAGTACGAGCAGTACTTC. Protein product: CASSFSGQQYEQYF.

The chain joins TRBV5-1 to TRBJ2-2, with D unclear. The CDR3 is 13 residues long. The ends were cut back, 0 bases at V and 6 bases at J, with 6 bases in the middle. CDR1 and CDR2 (germline): SGHRS, YFSETQ. The CDR3 region has the DNA TGCGCCAGCAGCTTGGCCAGTCCCGGGGAGCTGTTTTTT. Translated, it gives CASSLASPGELFF.

V usage is TRBV7-2 and J usage is TRBJ2-3, with 12 bases identical to TRBD2. V was clipped by 3 bases and J by 7 bases; unmatched bases: 11. Germline V gives CDR1 SGHTA, CDR2 FQGNSA. The CDR3 extends over 17 amino acids. The CDR3 is CASSFRLLAGGLNTQYF. As DNA, the CDR3 is TGTGCCAGCAGCTTTCGATTGCTAGCGGGGGGGCTAAATACGCAGTATTTT.

V is TRBV5-6 and J is TRBJ2-2, with 9 nucleotides matching TRBD2. Germline-derived CDR1 and CDR2 are SGHDT and YYEEEE. The CDR3 length is 16 residues. Losses at the gene ends were 0 bases for V and 4 bases for J; bases not matched to a gene: 4. The CDR3 loop reads CASSLGASGVTGELFF. DNA for the CDR3: TGTGCCAGCAGCTTGGGGGCTAGCGGGGTCACCGGGGAGCTGTTTTTT. Full variable domain (outside the CDR3, taken from reference TRBV5-6 and TRBJ2-2): DAGVTQSPTHLIKTRGQQVTLRCSPKSGHDTVSWYQQALGQGPQFIFQYYEEEERQRGNFPDRFSGHQFPNYSSELNVNALLLGDSALYLCASSLGASGVTGELFFGEGSRLTVL.

The rearrangement joins TRBV6-1 to TRBJ1-2; 7 positions match TRBD1. The CDR3 length is 15 residues. V lost 5 bases, J lost 5 bases, and 11 bases stayed unmatched. Germline V gives CDR1 MNHNS, CDR2 SASEGT. The chain's CDR3 is CASSPGKGALYGYTF. The CDR3 nucleotides are TGTGCCAGCAGTCCAGGGAAGGGGGCTTTATATGGCTACACCTTC.